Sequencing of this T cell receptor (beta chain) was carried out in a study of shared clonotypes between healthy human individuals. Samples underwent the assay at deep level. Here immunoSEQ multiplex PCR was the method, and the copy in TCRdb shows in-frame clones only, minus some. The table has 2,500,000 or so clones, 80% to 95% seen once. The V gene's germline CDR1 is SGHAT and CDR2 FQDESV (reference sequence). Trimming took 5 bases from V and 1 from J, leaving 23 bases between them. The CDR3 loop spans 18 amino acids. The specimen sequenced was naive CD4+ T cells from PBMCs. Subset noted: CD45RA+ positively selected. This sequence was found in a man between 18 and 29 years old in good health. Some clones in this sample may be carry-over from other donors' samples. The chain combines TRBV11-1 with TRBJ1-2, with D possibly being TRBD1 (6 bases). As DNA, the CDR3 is TGTGCCAGCAGCCACGGGGGCAAGGGTGGATTCTTTAACTATGGCTACACCTTC. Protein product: CASSHGGKGGFFNYGYTF.